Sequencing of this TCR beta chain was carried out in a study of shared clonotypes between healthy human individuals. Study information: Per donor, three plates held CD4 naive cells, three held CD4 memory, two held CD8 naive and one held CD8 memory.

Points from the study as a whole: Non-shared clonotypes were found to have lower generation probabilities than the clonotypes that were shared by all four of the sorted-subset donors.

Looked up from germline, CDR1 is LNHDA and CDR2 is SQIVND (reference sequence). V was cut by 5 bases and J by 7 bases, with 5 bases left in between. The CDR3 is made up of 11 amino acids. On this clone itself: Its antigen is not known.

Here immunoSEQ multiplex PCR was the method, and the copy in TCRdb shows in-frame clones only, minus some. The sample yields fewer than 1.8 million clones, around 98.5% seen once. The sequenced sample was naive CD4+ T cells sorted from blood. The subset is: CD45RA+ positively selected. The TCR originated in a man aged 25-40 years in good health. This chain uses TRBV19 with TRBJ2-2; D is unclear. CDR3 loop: CASSVSGELFF. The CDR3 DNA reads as TGTGCCAGTAGTGTCAGCGGGGAGCTGTTTTTT.